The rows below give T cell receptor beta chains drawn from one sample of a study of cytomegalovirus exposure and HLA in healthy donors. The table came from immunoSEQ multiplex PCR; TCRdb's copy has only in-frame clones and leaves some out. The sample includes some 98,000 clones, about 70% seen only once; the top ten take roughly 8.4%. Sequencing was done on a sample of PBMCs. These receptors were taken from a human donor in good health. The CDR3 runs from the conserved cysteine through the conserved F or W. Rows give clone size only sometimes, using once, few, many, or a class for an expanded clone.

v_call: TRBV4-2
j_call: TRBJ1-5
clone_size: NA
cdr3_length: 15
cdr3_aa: CASSHGTADNQPQHF

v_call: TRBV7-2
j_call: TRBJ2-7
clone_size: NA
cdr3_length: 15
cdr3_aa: CASSLGATLDYEQYF

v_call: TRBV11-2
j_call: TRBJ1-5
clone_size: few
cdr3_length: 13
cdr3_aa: CASSLPGAKPQHF

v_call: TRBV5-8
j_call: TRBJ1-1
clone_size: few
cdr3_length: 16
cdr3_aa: CASSLWYGQLNTEAFF

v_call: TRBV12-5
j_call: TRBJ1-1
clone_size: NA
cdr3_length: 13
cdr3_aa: CASGLAFNTEAFF

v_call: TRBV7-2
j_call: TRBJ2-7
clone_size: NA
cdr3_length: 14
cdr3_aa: CASSADRPSYEQYF

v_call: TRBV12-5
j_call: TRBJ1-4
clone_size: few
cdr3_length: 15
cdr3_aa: CASGPRGLANEKLFF

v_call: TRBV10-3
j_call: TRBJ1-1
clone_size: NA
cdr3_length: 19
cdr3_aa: CAISESRGRGRGANTEAFF

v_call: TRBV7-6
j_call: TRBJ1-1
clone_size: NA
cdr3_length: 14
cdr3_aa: CASSLEGASSEAFF

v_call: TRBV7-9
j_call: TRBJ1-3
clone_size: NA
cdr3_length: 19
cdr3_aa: CASSLFRGQTIYSGNTIYF

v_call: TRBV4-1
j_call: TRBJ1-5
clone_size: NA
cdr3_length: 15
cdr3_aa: CASSHVDSSNQPQHF

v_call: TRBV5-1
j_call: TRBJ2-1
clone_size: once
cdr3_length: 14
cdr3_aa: CASSLGQEYNEQFF

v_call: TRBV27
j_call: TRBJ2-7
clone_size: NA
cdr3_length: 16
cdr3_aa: CASSPTSGRIDYEQYF

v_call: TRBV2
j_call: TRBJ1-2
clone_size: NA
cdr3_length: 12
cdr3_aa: CASSDRLYGYTF

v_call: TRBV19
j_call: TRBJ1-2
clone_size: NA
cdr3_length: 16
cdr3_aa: CASSTGTGLLIGGYTF

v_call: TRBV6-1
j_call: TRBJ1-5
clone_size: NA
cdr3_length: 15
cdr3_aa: CASSAQEHSNQPQHF

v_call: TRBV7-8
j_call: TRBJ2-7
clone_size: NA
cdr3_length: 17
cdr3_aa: CASSPRDRRDLTGEQYF

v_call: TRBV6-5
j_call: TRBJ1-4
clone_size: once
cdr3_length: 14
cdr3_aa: CASSSAGGIRKLFF

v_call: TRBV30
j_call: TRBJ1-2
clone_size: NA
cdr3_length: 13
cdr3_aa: CAWIGTKTLGYTF

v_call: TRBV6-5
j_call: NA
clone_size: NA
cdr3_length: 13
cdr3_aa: CATLGGSFYEQYF

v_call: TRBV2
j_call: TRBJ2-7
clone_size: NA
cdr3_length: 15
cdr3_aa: CANAGEGWGRGEQYF

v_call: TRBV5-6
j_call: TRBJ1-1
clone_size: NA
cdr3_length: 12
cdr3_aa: CASSLIQGEAFF

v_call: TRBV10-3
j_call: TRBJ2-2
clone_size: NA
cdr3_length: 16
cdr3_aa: CAISGLGGSNTGELFF

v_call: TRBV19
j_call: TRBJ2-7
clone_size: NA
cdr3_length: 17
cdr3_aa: CASSTSIRGRGPYEQYF

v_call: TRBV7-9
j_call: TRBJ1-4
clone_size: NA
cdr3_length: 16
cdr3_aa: CASSWGQGGSNEKLFF

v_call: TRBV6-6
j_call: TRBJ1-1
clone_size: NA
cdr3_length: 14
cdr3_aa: CASSYAGQGTEAFF

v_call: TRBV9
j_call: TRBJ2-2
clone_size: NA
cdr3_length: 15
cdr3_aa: CASSTTGGATGELFF

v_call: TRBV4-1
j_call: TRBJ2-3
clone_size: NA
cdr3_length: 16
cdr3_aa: CASSQDAASEADTQYF

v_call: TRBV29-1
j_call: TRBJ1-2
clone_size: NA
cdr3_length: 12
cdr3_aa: CSVAQGAGGYTF

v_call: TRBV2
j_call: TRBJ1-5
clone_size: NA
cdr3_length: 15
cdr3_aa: CASSAGGQSNQPQHF

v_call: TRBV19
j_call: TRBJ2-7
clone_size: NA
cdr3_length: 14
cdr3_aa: CASSTSTTGYEQYF

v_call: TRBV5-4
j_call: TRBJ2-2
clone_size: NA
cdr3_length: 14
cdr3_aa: CASSLVRNTGELFF

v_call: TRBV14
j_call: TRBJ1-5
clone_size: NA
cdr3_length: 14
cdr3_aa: CASGVQGGNQPQHF

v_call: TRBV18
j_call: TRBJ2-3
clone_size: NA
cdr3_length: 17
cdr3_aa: CASSPGAGGIPTDTQYF

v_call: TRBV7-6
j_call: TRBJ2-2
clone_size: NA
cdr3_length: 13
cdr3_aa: CASSALVTGELFF

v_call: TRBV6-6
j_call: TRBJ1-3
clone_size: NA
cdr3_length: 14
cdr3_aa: CATADSYSGNTIYF

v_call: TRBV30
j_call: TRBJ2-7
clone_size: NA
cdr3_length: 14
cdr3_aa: CAWSVGARRDEQYF